The T cell receptor (beta chain) described here comes from a study of blood T cell repertoires in COVID-19. For the study at large: The cDNA or gDNA used as material had been derived from T cells, B-cell-depleted T cells, or PBMCs.

Seattle-derived patients entered the study during active infection and were followed longitudinally. The CDR3 contains 16 residues. The germline gives CDR1 SGDLS, CDR2 YYNGEE. V gave up 4 bases and J gave up 3 bases; unmatched junction bases: 9. Original processing methods: Cell counts per sample came from amplifying reference gene primers. Only in-frame clones appear in the TCRdb table, and some are missing; sequencing was by immunoSEQ multiplex PCR. The D gene and trimming were derived from the DNA, and the V and J assignments and clone size from that table. The sample has a few hundred thousand clones; around 81% are singletons.

The sequenced sample consisted of peripheral blood. The chain combines TRBV9 with TRBJ2-2; TRBD1 matches 7 bases. The origin of this receptor is a person aged 65-85 years with COVID-19, enrolled during active disease. CDR3 sequence (DNA): TGTGCCAGCAGCCCACGGGACAGCCCATACACCGGGGAGCTGTTTTTT. This sequence encodes CASSPRDSPYTGELFF.